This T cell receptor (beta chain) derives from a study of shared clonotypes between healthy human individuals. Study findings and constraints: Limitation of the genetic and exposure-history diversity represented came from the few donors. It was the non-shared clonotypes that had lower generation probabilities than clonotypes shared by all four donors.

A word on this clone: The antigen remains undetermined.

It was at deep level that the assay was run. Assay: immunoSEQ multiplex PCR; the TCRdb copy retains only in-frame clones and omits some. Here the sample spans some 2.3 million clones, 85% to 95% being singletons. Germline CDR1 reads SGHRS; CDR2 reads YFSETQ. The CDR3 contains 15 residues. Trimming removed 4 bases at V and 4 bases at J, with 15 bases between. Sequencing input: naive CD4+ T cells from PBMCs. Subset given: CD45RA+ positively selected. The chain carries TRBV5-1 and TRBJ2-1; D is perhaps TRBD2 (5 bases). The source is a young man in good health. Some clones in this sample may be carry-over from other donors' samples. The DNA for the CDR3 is TGCGCCAGCAGCCCTCACAGCGGAGAATACAATGAGCAGTTCTTC. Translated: CASSPHSGEYNEQFF.